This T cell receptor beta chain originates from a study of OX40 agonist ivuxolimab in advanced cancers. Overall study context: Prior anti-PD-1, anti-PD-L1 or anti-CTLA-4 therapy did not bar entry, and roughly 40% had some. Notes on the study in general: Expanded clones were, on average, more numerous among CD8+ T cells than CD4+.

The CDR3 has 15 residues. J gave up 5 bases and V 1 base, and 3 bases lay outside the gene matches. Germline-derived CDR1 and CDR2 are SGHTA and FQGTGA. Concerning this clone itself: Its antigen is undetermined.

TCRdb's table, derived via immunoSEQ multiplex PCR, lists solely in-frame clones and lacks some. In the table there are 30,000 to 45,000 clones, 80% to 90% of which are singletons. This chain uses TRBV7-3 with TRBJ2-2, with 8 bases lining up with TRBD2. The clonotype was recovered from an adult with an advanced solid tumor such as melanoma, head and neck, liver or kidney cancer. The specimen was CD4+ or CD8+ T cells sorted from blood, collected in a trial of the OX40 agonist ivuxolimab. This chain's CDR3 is CASSLNPGGTGELFF. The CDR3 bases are TGTGCCAGCAGCTTAAACCCGGGGGGGACCGGGGAGCTGTTTTTT. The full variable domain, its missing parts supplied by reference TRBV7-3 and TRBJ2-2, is GAGVSQTPSNKVTEKGKYVELRCDPISGHTALYWYRQSLGQGPEFLIYFQGTGAADDSGLPNDRFFAVRPEGSVSTLKIQRTERGDSAVYLCASSLNPGGTGELFFGEGSRLTVL.